This T cell receptor beta chain was documented in a study of blood T cell repertoires in COVID-19. The data were produced by immunoSEQ multiplex PCR, yet TCRdb's version contains in-frame clones alone and is incomplete. The sample yields about 76,000 clones, around 91% seen once. The clonotype was recovered from a human donor in a cohort sampled during active COVID-19. Specimen: peripheral blood.

CDR3 DNA: TGTGCCACCAGCAGAGATTTGGGCCAGAGCTCCTACGAGCAGTACTTC. Translation gives CATSRDLGQSSYEQYF. This rearrangement joins TRBV15 to TRBJ2-7; unclear D gene. This CDR3 is 16 amino acids long. Trimming pared 0 bases from V and 0 bases from J, leaving 12 bases between. Germline assignment: CDR1 LNHNV and CDR2 YYDKDF (reference sequence). Full variable domain (remainder filled in from reference TRBV15 and TRBJ2-7): DAMVIQNPRYQVTQFGKPVTLSCSQTLNHNVMYWYQQKSSQAPKLLFHYYDKDFNNEADTPDNFQSRRPNTSFCFLDIRSPGLGDTAMYLCATSRDLGQSSYEQYFGPGTRLTVT.